This entry lists 9 T cell receptor beta chains sequenced from one sample in a study of blood T cell repertoires in COVID-19. Only in-frame clones appear in the TCRdb table, and some are missing; sequencing was by immunoSEQ multiplex PCR. This sample yields a few hundred thousand clones, of which approximately 82% are seen a single time; 3.1% belongs to the top ten. The specimen was peripheral blood. These receptors were collected from a woman aged 18-29 years with acute or convalescent COVID-19.

This chain joins TRBV12-3 or TRBV12-4 and TRBJ1-2; D possibly corresponds to TRBD1 (6 bases). Trimming left V 3 bases short and J 4 bases short, with 9 bases between. CDR3 size: 13 residues. The chain's CDR3 is CASSFGDIYGYTF. The CDR3 DNA reads as TGTGCCAGCAGTTTTGGGGACATCTATGGCTACACCTTC.

This clone has a single count. The rearrangement joins TRBV28 to TRBJ1-2, with unresolved D. The length of the CDR3 is 14 residues. Trimming took 7 bases from V and 2 from J, leaving 14 bases between them. Germline lookup yields CDR1 MDHEN and CDR2 SYDVKM. The CDR3 DNA follows: TGTGCCAGCACCCGGTTGAGAGGCAACTATGGCTACACCTTC. As protein: CASTRLRGNYGYTF.

The gene calls are TRBV15 and TRBJ2-7; TRBD2 agrees at 10 bases. This CDR3 contains 18 residues. Germline CDR1 LNHNV, CDR2 YYDKDF (reference sequence). With 3 bases clipped from V and 5 bases from J, the junction kept 16 bases outside the gene matches. This CDR3 is CATSRSSTVAGGVNEQYF. CDR3 nucleotides: TGTGCCACCAGCAGGTCATCTACAGTAGCGGGAGGTGTCAACGAGCAGTACTTC.

CDR3 in amino acids: CAWSLNYGYTF. The CDR3 coding sequence is TGTGCCTGGAGTCTAAATTATGGCTACACCTTC. The chain has TRBV30 and TRBJ1-2; D not resolved. This CDR3 has 11 residues. Germline V gene sequence: CDR1 GTSNPN, CDR2 SVGIG (reference sequence). Between the trimmed V and J ends, which lost 2 bases and 5 bases, there was a span of 6 bases.

J is TRBJ1-6 and V is TRBV12-3 or TRBV12-4, with D unclear. Trimming cost V 5 bases and J 9 bases, with 8 bases left between them. This CDR3 has 12 residues. CDR3 in DNA: TGTGCCAGCAGTCAGACTGGTTCACCCCTCCACTTT. This encodes CASSQTGSPLHF.

This chain joins TRBV6-5 and TRBJ1-2; 9 nucleotides line up with TRBD1. This CDR3 spans 15 amino acids. With 6 bases clipped from V and 3 bases from J, the junction kept 8 bases outside the gene matches. Germline V gene sequence: CDR1 MNHEY, CDR2 SVGAGI. The CDR3 nucleotides are TGTGCCAGCAGAGCGGGACAGGGCGTTTACTATGGCTACACCTTC. Encoded protein: CASRAGQGVYYGYTF.

V usage is TRBV5-5 and J usage is TRBJ2-7; D may be TRBD1 (5 bases). This CDR3 spans 14 amino acids. Deletions cut 4 bases from V and 2 bases from J, with 13 bases between. Germline-derived CDR1 and CDR2 are SGHKS and YYEKEE (reference sequence). The chain's CDR3 is CASSPTRQTYEQYF. The CDR3 bases are TGTGCCAGCAGCCCGACGCGACAGACCTACGAGCAGTACTTC.

This chain joins TRBV10-3 and TRBJ1-3; TRBD1 might be the D (5 bases). CDR1 is ENHRY, CDR2 SYGVKD, per germline. The CDR3 extends over 14 amino acids. V lost 4 bases and J lost 4, with 11 bases in between. The CDR3 loop reads CAISGAGLGNTIYF. DNA of the CDR3: TGTGCCATCAGTGGGGCAGGGCTAGGAAACACCATATATTTT.

The chain employs TRBV27 and TRBJ1-1, with no clear D. This CDR3 is built from 15 residues. V was shortened by 0 bases and J by 4 bases, with 12 bases between the two germline ends. The germline V gene encodes CDR1 MNHEY and CDR2 SMNVEV (reference sequence). CDR3 loop: CASSLSRGGGTEAFF. In nucleotides, the CDR3 is TGTGCCAGCAGTTTATCGCGAGGAGGTGGCACTGAAGCTTTCTTT.